A selection of T cell receptor beta chains follows, all from one sample in a study of vaccination and CD4 T cells after COVID-19. A single record per CDR3 protein comes from TCRdb applying MiXCR to the PCR reads. The sample has over 14,000 distinct CDR3 sequences, roughly a third seen once. The antigens for these receptors are not known. The sequencing used CD4+ T cells from blood, cultured in vitro, collected after SARS-CoV-2 vaccination. The receptors come from a human donor who had recovered from COVID-19. Both conserved end residues are part of each CDR3. The order of the fields is D gene, clone size, V gene, J gene, CDR3 DNA, CDR3 protein. A D gene is named only where the DNA matches it firmly. Clone size is stated in some rows and not others, as once, few, many or a class when expanded.

>TRBD1|-|TRBV20-1|TRBJ1-5
TGCAGTGTTGAGACAGGGAATCAGCCCCAGCATTTT
CSVETGNQPQHF
>-|-|TRBV10-3|TRBJ1-5
TGTGCCATCAGTGAGGGGGGAAAGGGAGGCAATCAGCCCCAGCATTTT
CAISEGGKGGNQPQHF
>-|-|TRBV19|TRBJ1-2
TGTGCCAGTAGTATCTATAGCTATGGCTACACCTTC
CASSIYSYGYTF
>-|-|TRBV19|TRBJ1-2
TGTGCCAGTAGTATACAGCAGGGTTGGGACTATGGCTACACCTTC
CASSIQQGWDYGYTF
>-|few|TRBV5-1|TRBJ1-5
TGCGCCAGCAGCCCATTGGGACGAGGGAATCAGCCCCAGCATTTT
CASSPLGRGNQPQHF
>-|-|TRBV7-2|TRBJ2-2
TGTGCCAGCAGCCCCCAGCTATCGAACACCGGGGAGCTGTTTTTT
CASSPQLSNTGELFF
>TRBD1|-|TRBV4-3|TRBJ1-2
TGCGCCAGCAGCCAAGAACCGGGACAGACCTATGGCTACACCTTC
CASSQEPGQTYGYTF
>TRBD1|-|TRBV20-1|TRBJ1-5
TGCAGTGCGAGAAGGACAGGGGGACAGCCCCAGCATTTT
CSARRTGGQPQHF
>TRBD2|-|TRBV20-1|TRBJ2-2
TGCAGTGCTTCACGCGGGAGAGGCGCCGGGGAGCTGTTTTTT
CSASRGRGAGELFF
>-|few|TRBV7-9|TRBJ2-7
TGTGCCAGCAGCTTACAATGGGACGAGCAGTACTTC
CASSLQWDEQYF
>-|-|TRBV2|TRBJ2-1
TGTGCCAGCAGCGGAGATTACAATGAGCAGTTCTTC
CASSGDYNEQFF
>-|few|TRBV20-1|TRBJ1-5
TGCAGTGCTAGGAAACAGGATCAGCCCCAGCATTTT
CSARKQDQPQHF
>-|few|TRBV6-5|TRBJ1-6
TGTGCCAGCAGTTACTCGTCCAGGGACCTCCACTTT
CASSYSSRDLHF
>-|-|TRBV6-2/TRBV6-3|TRBJ2-7
TGTGCCAGCAGTTACTCGGTTGATGTGACAGACTTCTACGAGCAGTACTTC
CASSYSVDVTDFYEQYF
>-|-|TRBV24-1|TRBJ2-2
TGTGCCACCAGTGATTTGGGCAGCTACACCGGGGAGCTGTTTTTT
CATSDLGSYTGELFF
>-|few|TRBV7-9|TRBJ2-3
TGTGCCAGCAGCACCAGGGGCCCAGATACGCAGTATTTT
CASSTRGPDTQYF